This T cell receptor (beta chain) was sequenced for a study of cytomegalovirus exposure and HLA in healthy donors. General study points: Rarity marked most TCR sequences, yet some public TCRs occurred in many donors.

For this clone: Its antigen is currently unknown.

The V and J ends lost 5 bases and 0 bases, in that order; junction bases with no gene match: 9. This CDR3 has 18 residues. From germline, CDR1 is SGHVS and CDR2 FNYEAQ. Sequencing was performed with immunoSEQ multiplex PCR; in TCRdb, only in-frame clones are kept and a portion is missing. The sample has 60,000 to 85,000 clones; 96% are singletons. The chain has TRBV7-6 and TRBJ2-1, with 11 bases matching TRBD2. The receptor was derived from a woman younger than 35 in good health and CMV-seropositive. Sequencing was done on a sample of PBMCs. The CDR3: CASSLQLAGAISYNEQFF. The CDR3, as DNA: TGTGCCAGCAGCCTCCAACTAGCGGGAGCGATCTCCTACAATGAGCAGTTCTTC.